These 8 T cell receptor beta chains share one sample of origin, sequenced in a study of blood T cell repertoires in COVID-19. The repertoire was sequenced with immunoSEQ multiplex PCR; TCRdb's copy has only in-frame clones and lacks some. The sample carries about 310,000 clones, approximately 85% recorded once. Input material: PBMCs or T cells enriched from blood (not recorded which). The receptors here all came from a man between 25 and 39 years old who had recovered from COVID-19.

The chain employs TRBV5-1 and TRBJ2-7; TRBD2 matches at 12 bases. The germline gives CDR1 SGHRS, CDR2 YFSETQ. The CDR3 length is 15 residues. After removal of 4 bases from V and 5 bases from J, the junction contained 7 bases not matched to a gene. The CDR3 loop reads CASSRLAGDSDEQYF. The CDR3 DNA reads TGCGCCAGCAGCCGACTAGCGGGGGACAGCGACGAGCAGTACTTC. Full variable domain (outside the CDR3, taken from reference TRBV5-1 and TRBJ2-7): KAGVTQTPRYLIKTRGQQVTLSCSPISGHRSVSWYQQTPGQGLQFLFEYFSETQRNKGNFPGRFSGRQFSNSRSEMNVSTLELGDSALYLCASSRLAGDSDEQYFGPGTRLTVT.

This rearrangement joins TRBV21-1 to TRBJ1-2; TRBD1, as called in the table, went unchecked against the DNA. TRBV21-1 constitutes a pseudogene. CDR3 length: 11 amino acids. CDR3 nucleotides: TGTGCCGAACAGGGTTACTATGGCTACACCTTC. This codes for CAEQGYYGYTF.

The chain couples TRBV18 to TRBJ2-3; 10 nucleotides align to TRBD1. This CDR3 is 16 amino acids long. Trimming at V came to 3 bases and at J to 6 bases, leaving 9 bases not matched to a gene. Germline CDR1 reads KGHSH; CDR2 reads LQKENI. The CDR3 DNA reads TGTGCCAGCTCACCTCTTTTGGACAGGGGGGTCGATACGCAGTATTTT. Translating it yields CASSPLLDRGVDTQYF.

The V gene is TRBV7-9, the J gene TRBJ2-3, with 9 bases lining up with TRBD1. V gave up 1 base and J gave up 3 bases; unmatched junction bases: 11. CDR1 SEHNR and CDR2 FQNEAQ come from the germline V gene (reference sequence). The CDR3 contains 18 residues. The CDR3 region has the DNA TGTGCCAGCAGCTTAGAGGGGCCAAGGACAGGGGTAACAGATACGCAGTATTTT. Its protein product is CASSLEGPRTGVTDTQYF.

The rearrangement joins TRBV6-4 to TRBJ2-3; 12 bases are a match to TRBD2. The CDR3 loop spans 15 amino acids. With 6 bases clipped from V and 6 bases from J, the junction kept 7 bases outside the gene matches. Germline-derived CDR1 and CDR2 are MRHNA and SNTAGT. CDR3 DNA sequence: TGTGCCAGCAGCCAGACTAGCGGGGGCCCGGATACGCAGTATTTT. Amino acids: CASSQTSGGPDTQYF.

The genes are TRBV19 and TRBJ2-1; a possible D gene is TRBD1 (6 bases). The germline V gene encodes CDR1 LNHDA and CDR2 SQIVND (reference sequence). V was cut by 5 bases and J by 2 bases, with 16 bases left in between. The CDR3 has 16 residues. The CDR3 protein is CASSVLDSSTYNEQFF. The CDR3 DNA reads as TGTGCCAGTAGTGTTTTGGACAGTTCCACCTACAATGAGCAGTTCTTC.

The V and J genes are TRBV30 and TRBJ1-1; the D is unclear. Germline V gene sequence: CDR1 GTSNPN, CDR2 SVGIG (reference sequence). V lost 0 bases and J lost 2, with 7 bases in between. This CDR3 has 13 amino acids. The CDR3, as DNA: TGTGCCTGGAGTGTGGAGTACAACACTGAAGCTTTCTTT. Residues: CAWSVEYNTEAFF.

The CDR3 nucleotides read TGCGCCAGCAGTGCACAGCATAATTCACCCCTCCACTTT. Its protein product is CASSAQHNSPLHF. V is TRBV4-1 and J is TRBJ1-6; D is ambiguous. The V and J ends lost 6 bases and 5 bases respectively, with 8 bases between them. CDR3 length: 13 amino acids. Looked up from germline, CDR1 is MGHRA and CDR2 is YSYEKL.